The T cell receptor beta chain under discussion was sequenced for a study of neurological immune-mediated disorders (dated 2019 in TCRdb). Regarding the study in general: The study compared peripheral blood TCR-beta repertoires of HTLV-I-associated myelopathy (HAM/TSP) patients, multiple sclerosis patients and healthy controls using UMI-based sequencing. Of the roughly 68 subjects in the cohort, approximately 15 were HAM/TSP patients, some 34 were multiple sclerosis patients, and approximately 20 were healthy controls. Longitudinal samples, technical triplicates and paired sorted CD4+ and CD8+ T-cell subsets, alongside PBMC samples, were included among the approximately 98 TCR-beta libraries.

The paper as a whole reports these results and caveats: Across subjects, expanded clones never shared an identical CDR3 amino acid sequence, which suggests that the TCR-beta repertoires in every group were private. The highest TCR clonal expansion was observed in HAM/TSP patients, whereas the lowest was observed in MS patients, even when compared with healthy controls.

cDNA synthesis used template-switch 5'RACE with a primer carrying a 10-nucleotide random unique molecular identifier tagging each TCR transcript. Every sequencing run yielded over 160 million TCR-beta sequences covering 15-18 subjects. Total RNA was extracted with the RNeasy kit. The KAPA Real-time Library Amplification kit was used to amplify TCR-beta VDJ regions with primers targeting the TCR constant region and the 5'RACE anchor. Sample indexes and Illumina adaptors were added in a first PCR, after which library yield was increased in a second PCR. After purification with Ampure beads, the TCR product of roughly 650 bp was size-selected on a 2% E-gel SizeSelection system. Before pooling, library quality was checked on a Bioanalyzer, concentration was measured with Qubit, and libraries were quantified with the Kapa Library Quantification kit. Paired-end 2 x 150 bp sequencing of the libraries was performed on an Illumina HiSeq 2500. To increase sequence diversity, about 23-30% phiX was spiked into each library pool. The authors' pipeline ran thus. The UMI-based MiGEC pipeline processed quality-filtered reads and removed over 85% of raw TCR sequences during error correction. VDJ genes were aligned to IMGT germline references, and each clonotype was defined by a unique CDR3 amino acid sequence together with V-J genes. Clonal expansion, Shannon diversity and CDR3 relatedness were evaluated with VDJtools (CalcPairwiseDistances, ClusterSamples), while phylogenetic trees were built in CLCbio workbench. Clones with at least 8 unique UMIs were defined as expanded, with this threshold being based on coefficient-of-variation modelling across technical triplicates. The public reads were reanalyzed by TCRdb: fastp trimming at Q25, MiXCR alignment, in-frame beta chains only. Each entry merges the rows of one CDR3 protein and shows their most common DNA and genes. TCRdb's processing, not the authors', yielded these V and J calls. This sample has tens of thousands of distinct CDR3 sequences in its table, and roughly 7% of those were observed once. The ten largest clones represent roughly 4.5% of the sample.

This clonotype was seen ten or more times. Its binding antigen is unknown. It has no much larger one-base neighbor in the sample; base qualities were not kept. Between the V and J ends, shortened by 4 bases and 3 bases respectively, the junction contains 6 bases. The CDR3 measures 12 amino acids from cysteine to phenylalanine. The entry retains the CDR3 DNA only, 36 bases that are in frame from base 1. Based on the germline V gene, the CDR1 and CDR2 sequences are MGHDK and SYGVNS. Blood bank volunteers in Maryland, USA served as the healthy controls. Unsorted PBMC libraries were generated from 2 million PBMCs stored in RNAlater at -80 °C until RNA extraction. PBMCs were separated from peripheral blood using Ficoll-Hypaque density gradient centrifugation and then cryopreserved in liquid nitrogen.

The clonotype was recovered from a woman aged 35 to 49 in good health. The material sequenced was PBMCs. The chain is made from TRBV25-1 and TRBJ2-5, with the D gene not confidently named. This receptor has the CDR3 CASSGGEETQYF. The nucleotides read TGTGCCAGCAGTGGCGGAGAAGAGACCCAGTACTTC.